This entry lists 27 T cell receptor beta chains sequenced from one sample in a study of blood T cell repertoires in COVID-19. The protocol was immunoSEQ multiplex PCR, while the TCRdb copy is restricted to in-frame clones and leaves out a portion. The sample lists tens of thousands of clones, around 83% occurring once. Sequencing used peripheral blood. These receptors originate from an elderly man with acute or convalescent COVID-19.

This sequence joins TRBV19 and TRBJ2-3; TRBD1 matches 9 bases. Germline trimming cut 8 bases from V and 8 bases from J; bases unmatched to any gene: 14. CDR1 LNHDA and CDR2 SQIVND come from the germline V gene (reference sequence). This CDR3 contains 15 residues. CDR3: CASHTGDRAFGTQYF. CDR3 bases: TGTGCCAGTCATACAGGGGACAGGGCCTTCGGTACGCAGTATTTT.

This CDR3 reads CASSQQGRADTQYF. CDR3 bases: TGCGCCAGCAGCCAGCAGGGGAGGGCAGATACGCAGTATTTT. This chain links TRBV4-1 with TRBJ2-3, with a tentative D call TRBD2 (7 bases). V shed 3 bases and J shed 4 bases, with 11 bases lying between them. This CDR3 has 14 amino acids. Germline V lookup: CDR1 MGHRA, CDR2 YSYEKL.

This clone was seen once. Relative to the germline gene, one junction end is altered; a read error may explain this. The V and J genes are TRBV7-2 and TRBJ1-1, with D hard to call. Germline CDR1 is SGHTA and CDR2 is FQGNSA. This CDR3 has 13 residues. CDR3 residues: CASSYFGSLNIIF. CDR3 nucleotide sequence: TGTGCCAGCAGCTATTTCGGGTCGTTAAACATAATCTTT. The full variable domain, rest sourced from reference TRBV7-2 and TRBJ1-1, is GAGVSQSPSNKVTEKGKDVELRCDPISGHTALYWYRQSLGQGLEFLIYFQGNSAPDKSGLPSDRFSAERTGGSVSTLTIQRTQQEDSAVYLCASSYFGSLNIIFGQGTRLTVV.

The chain joins TRBV4-3 to TRBJ1-1; TRBD1 matches 7 bases. With V trimmed by 0 bases and J by 7 bases, 14 bases remained unmatched. Germline CDR1 reads LGHNA; CDR2 reads YSLEER. There are 17 residues in the CDR3. The CDR3 coding sequence is TGCGCCAGCAGCCAAGATCGACAGGGTTATTATGATAGTGAAGCTTTCTTT. Amino acid sequence: CASSQDRQGYYDSEAFF.

CDR3 region: CASRFGQGVYEQYF. The DNA of the CDR3 is TGTGCCAGCAGATTTGGACAGGGGGTATATGAGCAGTACTTC. This chain links TRBV27 with TRBJ2-7; 10 bases line up with TRBD1. The V and J ends lost 6 bases and 7 bases, in that order; junction bases with no gene match: 9. Germline V CDR1 and CDR2: MNHEY, SMNVEV (reference sequence). This CDR3 contains 14 residues.

This sequence joins TRBV28 and TRBJ2-2; TRBD1 matches 9 bases. Germline V gene sequence: CDR1 MDHEN, CDR2 SYDVKM. The CDR3 spans 14 residues. After removal of 5 bases from V and 7 bases from J, the junction contained 5 bases not matched to a gene. The CDR3 coding sequence is TGTGCCAGCAGTCCCGGACAGGGGTTCGGGGAGCTGTTTTTT. Amino acid sequence: CASSPGQGFGELFF.

The chain employs TRBV14 and TRBJ2-7; 7 nucleotides match TRBD1. Germline CDR1 is SGHDN and CDR2 is FVKESK. This CDR3 has 13 amino acids. Trimming removed 4 bases from V and 3 bases from J; junction bases left unmatched: 3. CDR3 in amino acids: CASSLGQVYEQYF. CDR3 sequence (DNA): TGTGCCAGCAGCCTTGGACAGGTCTACGAGCAGTACTTC.

This clone has a single count. The rearrangement links TRBV7-2 to TRBJ2-1, with 13 bases fitting TRBD2. The trim removed 1 base at V and 10 bases at J, leaving 7 bases unmatched. The CDR3 runs to 16 residues. Germline V lookup: CDR1 SGHTA, CDR2 FQGNSA. The CDR3, as DNA: TGTGCCAGCAGCTTAGTCCTAGGACTAGCGGGAGTCGAGCAGTTCTTC. Its translation is CASSLVLGLAGVEQFF. Filled out from reference TRBV7-2 and TRBJ2-1, the complete variable domain reads GAGVSQSPSNKVTEKGKDVELRCDPISGHTALYWYRQSLGQGLEFLIYFQGNSAPDKSGLPSDRFSAERTGGSVSTLTIQRTQQEDSAVYLCASSLVLGLAGVEQFFGPGTRLTVL.

The chain has TRBV6-5 and TRBJ1-2; a possible D gene is TRBD1 (5 bases). This CDR3 spans 13 amino acids. Deletions cut 6 bases from V and 4 bases from J, with 12 bases between. Germline V gene sequence: CDR1 MNHEY, CDR2 SVGAGI. CDR3 residues: CASRETEAYGYTF. CDR3 in DNA: TGTGCCAGCAGAGAGACAGAGGCCTATGGCTACACCTTC.

The chain uses TRBV6-2 or TRBV6-3 and TRBJ1-4; D perhaps matches TRBD1 (5 bases). The CDR3 runs to 14 residues. Germline assignment: CDR1 MNHEY and CDR2 SVGEGT. V gave up 5 bases and J gave up 5 bases, with 12 bases separating them. The CDR3 DNA follows: TGTGCCAGCAGTAAACAGGTTTTAAATGAAAAACTGTTTTTT. It specifies CASSKQVLNEKLFF.

The V gene is TRBV14, the J gene TRBJ1-1, with D maybe TRBD1 (5 bases). V was shortened by 4 bases and J by 1 base, with 19 bases between the two germline ends. In germline, CDR1 is SGHDN, CDR2 FVKESK. This CDR3 is 17 amino acids long. The CDR3 sequence is CASSRQIRTRTNTEAFF. In DNA, the CDR3 is TGTGCCAGCAGCCGACAGATCCGGACAAGAACGAACACTGAAGCTTTCTTT.

The chain couples TRBV5-1 to TRBJ2-2; tentative D call: TRBD2 (5 bases). Germline V CDR1 and CDR2: SGHRS, YFSETQ. Trimming took off 3 bases at V and 0 bases at J, with 15 bases between the two ends. CDR3 size: 17 residues. CDR3 bases: TGCGCCAGCAGCTCCGGAGGAACCGCCACGAACACCGGGGAGCTGTTTTTT. This sequence encodes CASSSGGTATNTGELFF.

The V call is TRBV10-2, the J call TRBJ2-3, with D possibly TRBD2 on 5 matching bases. CDR1 is WSHSY and CDR2 is SAAADI in the germline V gene. The CDR3 has 16 residues. V lost 0 bases and J 4 bases, leaving 14 bases between the germline ends. CDR3 sequence reads: CASSESSGRVPDTQYF. CDR3 in DNA: TGCGCCAGCAGTGAGTCGTCTGGGCGGGTCCCAGATACGCAGTATTTT.

This rearrangement joins TRBV2 to TRBJ2-5, with 12 bases identical to TRBD2. Germline V gene lookup returns CDR1 SNHLY and CDR2 FYNNEI. Trimming removed 6 bases from V and 5 bases from J; junction bases left unmatched: 16. The CDR3 runs to 18 residues. The DNA of the CDR3 is TGTGCCAGCAGAACTGGACTAGCGGGATCGATGGCTACGGAGACCCAGTACTTC. The encoded protein is CASRTGLAGSMATETQYF.

The rearrangement uses TRBV12-3 or TRBV12-4 and TRBJ1-5; TRBD1 aligns across 7 bases. The CDR3 length is 11 residues. Losses at the gene ends were 6 bases for V and 9 bases for J; bases not matched to a gene: 2. As DNA, the CDR3 is TGTGCCAGCAGAGGGGGCGGGCCCCAGCATTTT. Translated: CASRGGGPQHF.

The CDR3 is CASSPQGGYNEQFF. CDR3 nucleotides: TGTGCCAGTAGTCCCCAGGGGGGCTACAATGAGCAGTTCTTC. V usage is TRBV19 and J usage is TRBJ2-1; possibly TRBD1 for D (7 bases). CDR1 is LNHDA, CDR2 SQIVND, per germline (reference sequence). The CDR3 length is 14 residues. Trimming shortened V by 5 bases and J by 3 bases, and 11 bases separated the two germline ends.

CDR3 loop: CASSPSGRSIIETQYF. The CDR3 nucleotides read TGTGCCAGCAGCCCGTCTGGCAGGTCGATCATTGAGACCCAGTACTTC. The chain uses TRBV7-2 and TRBJ2-5; D gene uncertain. This CDR3 spans 16 amino acids. The V end was cut by 5 bases, the J end by 5 bases, with 21 bases between. The V gene's germline CDR1 is SGHTA and CDR2 FQGNSA.

In its sample, this clone was seen a few times. The rearrangement joins TRBV7-8 to TRBJ2-3, with 9 bases matching TRBD1. After removal of 4 bases from V and 2 bases from J, the junction contained 7 bases not matched to a gene. CDR3 length equals 16 residues. The germline V gene encodes CDR1 SGHVS and CDR2 FQNEAQ. The CDR3 loop reads CASSSIRDRDTDTQYF. The CDR3 DNA is TGTGCCAGCAGCTCGATCCGGGACAGGGACACAGATACGCAGTATTTT.

The V and J genes are TRBV29-1 and TRBJ2-5; TRBD2 might be the D (6 bases). CDR3 size: 16 residues. The V end was cut by 0 bases, the J end by 2 bases, with 16 bases between. Looked up from germline, CDR1 is SQVTM and CDR2 is ANQGSEA. The CDR3: CSVEDRRGPLQETQYF. The CDR3 bases are TGCAGCGTTGAAGATCGGAGGGGCCCCTTACAAGAGACCCAGTACTTC.

The gene calls are TRBV27 and TRBJ2-3; 11 nucleotides agree with TRBD2. The CDR3 has 16 residues. V trimming: 3 bases; J trimming: 1 base; junction bases outside the gene matches: 3. Germline lookup yields CDR1 MNHEY and CDR2 SMNVEV (reference sequence). CDR3 in amino acids: CASSFSLAGGTDTQYF. The DNA for the CDR3 is TGTGCCAGCAGTTTCTCACTAGCGGGGGGCACAGATACGCAGTATTTT.

This chain connects TRBV7-8 to TRBJ2-2, with 8 bases aligning to TRBD1. V shed 2 bases and J 0 bases; nucleotides not matched to a gene: 11. The CDR3 sequence is 19 residues long. Germline V gives CDR1 SGHVS, CDR2 FQNEAQ. The chain's CDR3 is CASSLYGRGLFANTGELFF. CDR3 nucleotides: TGTGCCAGCAGCTTATATGGCAGGGGGCTTTTCGCGAACACCGGGGAGCTGTTTTTT.

V is TRBV18 and J is TRBJ1-6; 10 positions agree with TRBD1. This CDR3 is built from 15 residues. V shed 2 bases and J 8 bases; nucleotides not matched to a gene: 3. CDR1 and CDR2 (germline): KGHSH, LQKENI. The CDR3 region has the DNA TGTGCCAGCTCACCAAGCGGACAGGGGGATTCACCCCTCCACTTT. It translates to CASSPSGQGDSPLHF.

CDR3 sequence: CASSPNRDTRNTIYF. CDR3 nucleotide sequence: TGTGCCAGCAGCCCGAACCGGGACACGAGAAACACCATATATTTT. This chain uses TRBV11-2 with TRBJ1-3; the D gene is possibly TRBD1 (6 bases). This CDR3 is 15 amino acids long. The germline CDR1 and CDR2 sequences are SGHAT and FQNNGV. V was cut by 5 bases and J by 5 bases, with 16 bases left in between. Using reference TRBV11-2 and TRBJ1-3 for the parts outside the CDR3, the full variable domain is EAGVAQSPRYKIIEKRQSVAFWCNPISGHATLYWYQQILGQGPKLLIQFQNNGVVDDSQLPKDRFSAERLKGVDSTLKIQPAKLEDSAVYLCASSPNRDTRNTIYFGEGSWLTVV.

The rearrangement links TRBV28 to TRBJ2-7, with 7 bases fitting TRBD2. V gave up 3 bases and J gave up 2 bases; unmatched junction bases: 4. From germline, CDR1 is MDHEN and CDR2 SYDVKM. This CDR3 has 14 residues. As DNA, the CDR3 is TGTGCCAGCAGTTTGGAGGGGAGGGCCTACGAGCAGTACTTC. It specifies CASSLEGRAYEQYF.

The chain links TRBV5-8 to TRBJ2-6; D uncertain. V lost 2 bases and J lost 3, with 9 bases in between. The CDR3 totals 15 residues. Germline V gene sequence: CDR1 SGHTS, CDR2 YDEGEE. CDR3 residues: CASSLTFGGANVLTF. In DNA form, the CDR3 reads TGTGCCAGCAGCTTAACCTTCGGTGGGGCCAACGTCCTGACTTTC. Together with reference TRBV5-8 and TRBJ2-6, the CDR3 gives the full variable domain: EAGVTQSPTHLIKTRGQQATLRCSPISGHTSVYWYQQALGLGLQFLLWYDEGEERNRGNFPPRFSGRQFPNYSSELNVNALELEDSALYLCASSLTFGGANVLTFGAGSRLTVL.

The gene calls are TRBV27 and TRBJ1-1; the match to TRBD1 covers 10 bases. Germline values: CDR1 MNHEY, CDR2 SMNVEV (reference sequence). The CDR3 has 17 amino acids. Trimming removed 5 bases from V and 1 base from J; junction bases left unmatched: 10. The DNA for the CDR3 is TGTGCCAGCAGTCGAAGGGGGACAGGGGATTCGAACACTGAAGCTTTCTTT. It encodes CASSRRGTGDSNTEAFF.

The J gene is TRBJ1-2, the V gene TRBV5-1; 7 nucleotides agree with TRBD1. Germline loops: CDR1 SGHRS, CDR2 YFSETQ. J lost 6 bases, V lost 2 bases, and 4 bases had no gene match. The CDR3 extends over 13 amino acids. The CDR3: CASSLEGQNGYTF. The CDR3 nucleotides read TGCGCCAGCAGCTTAGAGGGACAGAATGGCTACACCTTC.